These T cell receptor beta chains were read from a single sample in a study of blood T cells in healthy people across ages. TCRdb independently ran MiXCR on the 5' RACE reads; one entry per CDR3 protein. The table has about 780,000 distinct CDR3 sequences, about 42% seen once. Sequencing input: blood. The receptors originated from a man aged 80 or over in good health. Both conserved end residues are part of each CDR3. The D gene is left open where the match is weak. Clone size is shown for a subset of rows, as once, few, many or a class of expanded clone.

j_gene	abundance	v_gene	d_gene	CDR3aa	CDR3nt
TRBJ1-4	few	TRBV29-1	-	CSATTAANEKLFF	TGCAGCGCCACGACAGCAGCTAATGAAAAACTGTTTTTT
TRBJ2-1	few	TRBV11-2	-	CASTSGLANDEQFF	TGTGCCAGCACCTCCGGTCTAGCTAATGATGAGCAGTTCTTC
TRBJ2-7	-	TRBV18	-	CASSPWTGEGCEQYF	TGTGCCAGCTCACCATGGACGGGAGAGGGTTGCGAGCAGTACTTC
TRBJ2-1	-	TRBV18	-	CASSPGAGGDEQFF	TGTGCCAGCTCACCTGGGGCCGGCGGGGATGAGCAGTTCTTC
TRBJ2-7	once	TRBV5-4	-	CASSAGDATGEQYF	TGTGCCAGCAGCGCAGGGGACGCGACGGGGGAGCAGTACTTC
TRBJ2-7	-	TRBV13	-	CASSLVGNTKEQYF	TGTGCCAGCAGCTTAGTCGGCAACACCAAGGAGCAGTACTTC
TRBJ2-3	-	TRBV11-2	-	CASGPPLTTRRQYF	TGTGCCAGCGGTCCCCCGCTGACCACCCGACGGCAGTATTTT
TRBJ2-1	-	TRBV7-2	TRBD1	CASSYQGQGTNNEQFF	TGTGCCAGCAGCTACCAGGGACAGGGAACAAACAATGAGCAGTTCTTC
TRBJ2-3	few	TRBV2	TRBD2	CASSLDSGRGTDTQYF	TGTGCCAGCAGTCTAGATAGCGGGAGGGGCACAGATACGCAGTATTTT
TRBJ2-3	-	TRBV18	TRBD1	CASEDRARLTDTQYF	TGTGCCAGCGAAGACAGGGCTCGGCTAACAGATACGCAGTATTTT
TRBJ2-7	-	TRBV21-1	-	CASSKGTSFSYEQYF	TGTGCCAGCAGCAAAGGAACCAGTTTTTCCTACGAGCAGTACTTC
TRBJ2-7	-	TRBV20-1	-	CSAAALPNEQYF	TGCAGTGCTGCGGCGCTTCCTAACGAGCAGTACTTC
TRBJ2-3	-	TRBV29-1	-	CSVETGASGIGDTRYF	TGCAGCGTTGAGACAGGGGCTAGCGGGATTGGAGATACACGGTATTTT
TRBJ2-7	few	TRBV7-9	-	CASSAQRDGRREQYF	TGTGCCAGCAGCGCCCAGAGGGACGGCCGACGGGAGCAGTACTTC
TRBJ2-7	-	TRBV30	-	CAGKGGNYEQYF	TGTGCCGGGAAGGGCGGAAACTACGAGCAGTACTTC
TRBJ2-5	once	TRBV7-2	-	CASSLGGVGLYQETQYF	TGTGCCAGCAGCTTAGGAGGGGTCGGCTTGTACCAAGAGACCCAGTACTTC
TRBJ2-7	few	TRBV7-2	-	CASSLQDSPFYEQYF	TGTGCCAGCAGCTTACAGGACAGTCCGTTTTACGAGCAGTACTTC
TRBJ2-5	-	TRBV29-1	-	CSVIGEETQYF	TGCAGCGTTATTGGGGAAGAGACCCAGTACTTC
TRBJ1-2	-	TRBV28	-	CASSFESGYTF	TGTGCCAGCAGCTTCGAGTCTGGCTACACCTTC
TRBJ2-1	-	TRBV7-2	-	CASSLEGTGGTGSEQFF	TGTGCCAGCAGCCTAGAGGGAACTGGCGGGACCGGTAGTGAGCAGTTCTTC
TRBJ2-3	-	TRBV3-1	-	CASSQDFRQKDTQYF	TGTGCCAGCAGCCAAGATTTTCGACAGAAAGATACGCAGTATTTT
TRBJ2-7	few	TRBV20-1	TRBD1	CSAGRTGTGDEQYF	TGCAGTGCTGGGCGTACCGGGACAGGGGACGAGCAGTACTTC
TRBJ1-2	-	TRBV4-3	-	CASSQEGRYGYTF	TGCGCCAGCAGCCAAGAGGGGCGCTATGGCTACACCTTC
TRBJ2-2	-	TRBV12-3/TRBV12-4	-	CASSPDRQYTGELFF	TGTGCCAGCAGCCCAGACAGACAGTACACCGGGGAGCTGTTTTTT
TRBJ2-7	few	TRBV12-3/TRBV12-4	-	CASSFRSGGANSYNEQYF	TGTGCCAGCAGTTTTAGGAGCGGTGGGGCCAACTCCTACAATGAGCAGTACTTC
TRBJ2-5	few	TRBV29-1	-	CSVEGSSQETQYF	TGCAGCGTTGAAGGCTCTTCACAAGAGACCCAGTACTTC
TRBJ2-1	many	TRBV24-1	-	CATSDNPIGSDYNEQFF	TGTGCCACCAGTGACAATCCTATCGGGAGTGACTACAATGAGCAGTTCTTC
TRBJ2-7	few	TRBV14	TRBD2	CASSRASGYEQYF	TGTGCCAGCAGCCGAGCTAGCGGCTACGAGCAGTACTTC
TRBJ1-6	-	TRBV5-1	-	CASSRGDGRDSPLHF	TGCGCCAGCAGCCGGGGGGACGGGAGGGATTCACCCCTCCACTTT
TRBJ2-1	-	TRBV7-2	-	CASSLALSGLDEQFF	TGTGCCAGCAGCTTAGCCCTCAGCGGTCTCGATGAGCAGTTCTTC
TRBJ2-7	-	TRBV7-2	-	CASSQQPADEQYF	TGTGCCAGCAGCCAACAGCCGGCTGACGAGCAGTACTTC
TRBJ2-2	few	TRBV20-1	-	CSARDVKRNTGELFF	TGCAGTGCTAGAGATGTAAAGAGGAACACCGGGGAGCTGTTTTTT